The 24 T cell receptor beta chains listed next were all sequenced from one sample in a study of glioma-infiltrating T cells. Using RNA template, CDR3s of TCR alpha and beta were amplified with iRepertoire arm-PCR. TCRdb analysed the multiplex PCR reads with MiXCR anew, one entry per CDR3 protein. This repertoire shows 85,000 to 110,000 distinct CDR3 sequences, about 28% found once; its top ten account for roughly 46%. Sequencing used glioma tissue, nonneoplastic brain tissue, or PBMCs (not recorded which). These TCRs come from a human donor with low-grade glioma or glioblastoma, undergoing nonglioma brain surgery, or in good health (not recorded which).

There are a few counts of this clonotype. V is TRBV6-1 and J is TRBJ2-2; D might be TRBD1 (6 bases). CDR1 and CDR2 (germline): MNHNS, SASEGT. This CDR3 has 16 residues. The ends were cut back, 8 bases at V and 7 bases at J, with 23 bases in the middle. Here the CDR3 reads CASCRGVGAGVGELFF. CDR3 DNA sequence: TGTGCCAGCTGTCGAGGTGTGGGGGCAGGCGTCGGGGAGCTGTTTTTT.

In nucleotides, the CDR3 is TGTGCCAGCTCACCACCCGGGGCCGATACGCAGTATTTT. Its translation: CASSPPGADTQYF. This chain joins TRBV18 and TRBJ2-3; D is possibly TRBD1 or TRBD2 (5 bases each). The CDR3 spans 13 residues. Trimming shortened V by 0 bases and J by 6 bases, and 7 bases separated the two germline ends. Germline V gene sequence: CDR1 KGHSH, CDR2 LQKENI.

This clonotype appeared a few times. The CDR3 DNA is TGTGCCAGCAGCACTAGCGGGGGGGCTGCCGGGGAGCTGTTTTTT. It translates to CASSTSGGAAGELFF. The chain recombines TRBV7-2 with TRBJ2-2; 13 positions agree with TRBD2. J gave up 6 bases and V 5 bases, and 3 bases lay outside the gene matches. Per germline, CDR1 SGHTA and CDR2 FQGNSA. CDR3 length: 15 amino acids.

Of note for this clonotype: A much larger clone lies one base from this, so it may be a read error. The V call is TRBV7-2, the J call TRBJ2-2; D not certain. CDR1 and CDR2 from the germline V gene are SGHTA and FQGNSA. The CDR3 sequence is 17 residues long. V was shortened by 8 bases and J by 1 base, with 20 bases between the two germline ends. The DNA for the CDR3 is TGTGCCAGCCGTACGTTCCCATCAGCCGGGAACACCGGGGAGCTGTTTTTT. It translates to CASRTFPSAGNTGELFF.

The CDR3 reads CSVGKGQNTGELFF. In DNA, the CDR3 is TGCAGCGTTGGAAAGGGGCAGAACACCGGGGAGCTGTTTTTT. V usage is TRBV29-1 and J usage is TRBJ2-2, with D tentatively TRBD1 (5 bases). The CDR3 covers 14 residues. Germline V lookup: CDR1 SQVTM, CDR2 ANQGSEA. V gave up 4 bases and J gave up 1 base, with 10 bases separating them.

This clonotype was seen a handful of times. The V and J genes are TRBV29-1 and TRBJ1-1; TRBD1 is a possible D gene (6 bases). Trimming stripped 0 bases from V and 10 bases from J, with 15 bases between. The CDR3 spans 13 residues. Germline V gives CDR1 SQVTM, CDR2 ANQGSEA. CDR3 sequence: CSVEDFWGAGAFF. CDR3 DNA sequence: TGCAGCGTTGAAGATTTTTGGGGGGCGGGAGCTTTCTTT. Using reference TRBV29-1 and TRBJ1-1 for the parts outside the CDR3, the full variable domain is SAVISQKPSRDICQRGTSLTIQCQVDSQVTMMFWYRQQPGQSLTLIATANQGSEATYESGFVIDKFPISRPNLTFSTLTVSNMSPEDSSIYLCSVEDFWGAGAFFGQGTRLTVV.

This clonotype was observed many times. This chain connects TRBV14 to TRBJ2-3; perhaps TRBD1 as D (5 bases). Trimming removed 4 bases at V and 6 bases at J, with 11 bases between. Germline assignment: CDR1 SGHDN and CDR2 FVKESK. The CDR3 is 13 residues long. The chain's CDR3 is CASSPQGTDTQYF. CDR3 bases: TGTGCCAGCAGCCCCCAGGGTACGGATACGCAGTATTTT.

Many counts were recorded for this clonotype. The chain has TRBV3-1 and TRBJ2-3, with D possibly being TRBD2 (5 bases). With 0 bases removed from V and 3 bases from J, the gap between germline ends came to 7 bases. Germline assignment: CDR1 LGHDT and CDR2 YNNKEL (reference sequence). This CDR3 region has 14 residues. Here the CDR3 DNA reads TGTGCCAGCAGCCAAGAAGCGGTGACAGATACGCAGTATTTT. Translation gives CASSQEAVTDTQYF.

Details on this clonotype: One base away lies a much larger clone, so this may be a sequencing read error. The gene calls are TRBV7-2 and TRBJ2-1; a weak D match, TRBD1 (5 bases). Trimming pared 3 bases from V and 3 bases from J, leaving 12 bases between. The CDR3 has 15 residues. The germline gives CDR1 SGHTA, CDR2 FQGNSA. CDR3: CASSLQAGCYNEQFF. CDR3 in DNA: TGTGCCAGCAGCTTGCAGGCAGGGTGCTACAATGAGCAGTTCTTC.

This clonotype occurred a few times. The V gene is TRBV27, the J gene TRBJ1-4; D not resolved. Germline CDR1 MNHEY, CDR2 SMNVEV (reference sequence). The CDR3 sequence is 17 residues long. Trimming took 5 bases from V and 5 from J, leaving 21 bases between them. The CDR3 DNA reads as TGTGCCAGCAGTGAGCCCGCCGGGGTAGGATTCAATGAAAAACTGTTTTTT. Residues: CASSEPAGVGFNEKLFF.

This clonotype has ten or more counts. This rearrangement joins TRBV3-1 to TRBJ2-5; D not certain. The CDR3 is made up of 12 amino acids. Trimming removed 3 bases at V and 4 bases at J, with 6 bases between. Germline values: CDR1 LGHDT, CDR2 YNNKEL (reference sequence). CDR3 residues: CASSQKLETQYF. CDR3 DNA: TGTGCCAGCAGCCAGAAATTAGAGACCCAGTACTTC.

Turning to this clonotype: It may be a read error: a sequence one base away is much more abundant. The gene calls are TRBV20-1 and TRBJ1-5; D is unclear. Per the germline V gene, CDR1 is DFQATT and CDR2 is SNEGSKA (reference sequence). The CDR3 loop spans 13 amino acids. As DNA, the CDR3 is TGCAGTGCTTCTGAAGATAGCAAACAGCCCCAGCATTTT. It is translated as CSASEDSKQPQHF.

The sample holds many counts of this clonotype. The chain couples TRBV20-1 to TRBJ2-3; TRBD2 agrees at 11 bases. This CDR3 spans 12 amino acids. Looked up from germline, CDR1 is DFQATT and CDR2 is SNEGSKA (reference sequence). J lost 12 bases, V lost 1 base, and 3 bases had no gene match. The CDR3 here is CSARVAGGHQYF. The CDR3 DNA reads TGCAGTGCTAGAGTAGCGGGGGGGCACCAGTATTTT.

The chain recombines TRBV16 with TRBJ1-5; D may be TRBD1 (5 bases). CDR1 and CDR2 from the germline V gene are KGHSY and FQNENV. This CDR3 has 13 residues. Trimming shortened V by 2 bases and J by 10 bases, and 12 bases separated the two germline ends. In nucleotides, the CDR3 is TGTGCCAGCAGCCAACCGGGACTGCGTCCCCAGCATTTT. This sequence encodes CASSQPGLRPQHF. Supplemented by reference TRBV16 and TRBJ1-5, the full variable domain reads GEEVAQTPKHLVRGEGQKAKLYCAPIKGHSYVFWYQQVLKNEFKFLISFQNENVFDETGMPKERFSAKCLPNSPCSLEIQATKLEDSAVYFCASSQPGLRPQHFGDGTRLSIL.

This clonotype came up a few times. V usage is TRBV3-1 and J usage is TRBJ1-2, with D hard to call. Trimming took off 0 bases at V and 8 bases at J, with 13 bases between the two ends. CDR1 is LGHDT, CDR2 YNNKEL, per germline (reference sequence). The CDR3 covers 14 residues. For the CDR3, the DNA is TGTGCCAGCAGCCAAGATTTAAGGTCCGGCGGCTACACCTTC. It yields the protein CASSQDLRSGGYTF.

This clonotype occurred once. A clone one base away is much larger, so this may be a read error. The final CDR3 position lacks the conserved phenylalanine or tryptophan, pointing to a likely read error. The chain is built from TRBV6-2 or TRBV6-3 and TRBJ2-7; D unclear. Trimming shortened V by 2 bases and J by 1 base, and 9 bases separated the two germline ends. Germline V gene data show CDR1 as MNHEY and CDR2 as SVGEGT. This CDR3 spans 14 amino acids. CDR3 loop: CASSYETSSYEQYS. The CDR3 nucleotides read TGTGCCAGCAGTTACGAGACATCTTCCTACGAGCAGTACTCC.

This clonotype was observed a single time. A clone one base away is much larger, so this may be a read error. This chain uses TRBV10-2 with TRBJ2-7; D uncertain. V was cut by 8 bases and J by 3 bases, with 11 bases left in between. The CDR3 extends over 12 amino acids. Germline loops: CDR1 WSHSY, CDR2 SAAADI. In DNA, the CDR3 is TGCGCCAGCGGAGAGAGTTTCTACGAGCAGTACTTC. Encoded protein: CASGESFYEQYF.

V usage is TRBV12-3 or TRBV12-4 and J usage is TRBJ2-3; possibly TRBD2 for D (6 bases). This CDR3 is 15 amino acids long. The V and J ends lost 6 bases and 0 bases respectively, with 13 bases between them. The CDR3 region is CASSLTAGSTDTQYF. The DNA for the CDR3 is TGTGCCAGCAGCTTAACAGCGGGTAGCACAGATACGCAGTATTTT.

As concerns this clonotype: The junction departs from germline at one end; a sequencing error may be responsible. The chain's CDR3 is CASSLLPVDLFTGELFF. CDR3 bases: TGTGCTAGCAGCTTACTTCCAGTGGACCTCTTCACCGGGGAGCTGTTTTTT. V and J are TRBV7-7 and TRBJ2-2; no reliable D call. CDR1 SSHAT and CDR2 FNYEAQ come from the germline V gene (reference sequence). This CDR3 region has 17 residues.

The rearrangement uses TRBV5-8 and TRBJ1-1; 7 bases are a match to TRBD1. CDR1 SGHTS and CDR2 YDEGEE come from the germline V gene. The CDR3 sequence is 14 residues long. Germline trimming cut 3 bases from V and 10 bases from J; bases unmatched to any gene: 12. This chain's CDR3 is CASSYQTGRMGAFF. CDR3 sequence (DNA): TGTGCCAGCAGCTACCAGACAGGGAGGATGGGAGCTTTCTTT.

This clonotype has at least ten counts. This chain links TRBV7-2 with TRBJ2-4; D not certain. CDR1 and CDR2 (germline): SGHTA, FQGNSA. Trimming pared 0 bases from V and 0 bases from J, leaving 12 bases between. CDR3 size: 17 residues. CDR3 DNA: TGTGCCAGCAGCTTAGCCCTCCGAAACCAAGCCAAAAACATTCAGTACTTC. It translates to CASSLALRNQAKNIQYF.

The chain combines TRBV20-1 with TRBJ1-2; tentative D call: TRBD1 (5 bases). In germline, CDR1 is DFQATT, CDR2 SNEGSKA (reference sequence). The CDR3 is 16 amino acids. Trimming shortened V by 3 bases and J by 1 base, and 18 bases separated the two germline ends. CDR3 coding DNA: TGCAGTGCTAGTGGATACGGGGGGAGAAGTAACTATGGCTACACCTTC. Encoded protein: CSASGYGGRSNYGYTF.

This clonotype was picked up a small number of times. The gene calls are TRBV5-1 and TRBJ2-1, with TRBD1 as a possible D gene (6 bases). Per germline, CDR1 SGHRS and CDR2 YFSETQ. The CDR3 runs to 17 residues. Trimming removed 2 bases from V and 6 bases from J, with 21 bases in between. CDR3 residues: CASSLMSGGTQGNEQFF. The CDR3 nucleotides are TGCGCCAGCAGCTTAATGAGTGGGGGCACACAAGGCAATGAGCAGTTCTTC.

The chain uses TRBV20-1 and TRBJ2-2, with TRBD1 identical over 10 bases. The CDR3 extends over 15 amino acids. Germline V gene data show CDR1 as DFQATT and CDR2 as SNEGSKA (reference sequence). V was clipped by 6 bases and J by 4 bases; unmatched bases: 8. The chain's CDR3 is CSAAAGTGVTGELFF. CDR3 in DNA: TGCAGTGCCGCCGCCGGGACAGGGGTCACCGGGGAGCTGTTTTTT.